Shown below are 9 T cell receptor beta chains from a single sample sequenced in a study of cytotoxic CD8 clonotypes in ibrutinib-treated CLL. TCRdb's copy holds only in-frame clones and misses some; the assay was immunoSEQ multiplex PCR. This repertoire shows 57,000 or so clones, 50% to 65% found once; its top ten account for 20% to 30%. Sequencing used PBMCs, obtained at disease progression, from a patient treated with ibrutinib. All receptors derive from a human donor with chronic lymphocytic leukemia.

The chain employs TRBV5-4 and TRBJ2-7, with TRBD1 matching over 10 bases. Germline CDR1 SGHNT, CDR2 YYREEE (reference sequence). The CDR3 runs to 15 residues. Trimming cost V 2 bases and J 5 bases; bases outside gene matches: 7. CDR3 residues: CASSFDGTGVNEQYF. The CDR3 region has the DNA TGTGCCAGCAGCTTTGACGGGACAGGGGTCAACGAGCAGTACTTC.

A few counts support this clone. V usage is TRBV7-6 and J usage is TRBJ2-7; 7 positions agree with TRBD2. The germline gives CDR1 SGHVS, CDR2 FNYEAQ. Losses at the gene ends were 2 bases for V and 2 bases for J; bases not matched to a gene: 3. The CDR3 has 14 residues. DNA of the CDR3: TGTGCCAGCAGCTTACGCGGACTAGCCTACGAGCAGTACTTC. It specifies CASSLRGLAYEQYF.

In this sample, this clone turned up a few times. CDR3 coding DNA: TGTGCCAGCGCCACAACTGGACAGGGGACCTACGAGCAGTACTTC. It is translated as CASATTGQGTYEQYF. The chain employs TRBV28 and TRBJ2-7, with 9 bases aligning to TRBD1. The CDR3 totals 15 residues. V dropped 8 bases and J dropped 2; count of bases not matched to a gene: 10. The germline CDR1 and CDR2 sequences are MDHEN and SYDVKM.

CDR3: CASSLGGRGVPGELFF. Written as DNA, the CDR3 is TGTGCCAGCAGCTTAGGAGGGAGGGGGGTCCCCGGGGAGCTGTTTTTT. This rearrangement joins TRBV7-2 to TRBJ2-2, with D perhaps TRBD2 (7 bases). The CDR3 runs 16 residues. V lost 1 base and J 6 bases, leaving 15 bases between the germline ends. Germline lookup yields CDR1 SGHTA and CDR2 FQGNSA.

The J gene is TRBJ2-5, the V gene TRBV11-2; D is ambiguous. Trimming pared 3 bases from V and 1 base from J, leaving 6 bases between. Germline V gene sequence: CDR1 SGHAT, CDR2 FQNNGV. The CDR3 runs 13 residues. The CDR3 DNA reads TGTGCCAGCAGCTTCGAATTCCAAGAGACCCAGTACTTC. Protein: CASSFEFQETQYF.

This clone was observed a few times. The rearrangement links TRBV9 to TRBJ2-1; 9 bases line up with TRBD1. This CDR3 is built from 16 residues. Germline lookup yields CDR1 SGDLS and CDR2 YYNGEE. The ends lost 0 bases at V and 6 bases at J; junction bases unmatched: 7. The chain's CDR3 is CASSVGGTGKLNEQFF. As DNA, the CDR3 is TGTGCCAGCAGCGTAGGCGGGACAGGGAAGCTCAATGAGCAGTTCTTC.

The rearrangement joins TRBV30 to TRBJ1-1; 7 nucleotides match TRBD1. Unmatched junction bases numbered 4, after V lost 5 bases and J lost 1 base. Germline values: CDR1 GTSNPN, CDR2 SVGIG (reference sequence). This CDR3 contains 13 residues. CDR3 bases: TGTGCCTGGTGTAGACAGGGGAACACTGAAGCTTTCTTT. Its protein is CAWCRQGNTEAFF.

The chain employs TRBV2 and TRBJ2-7; D unclear. Germline-derived CDR1 and CDR2 are SNHLY and FYNNEI. Trimming left V 6 bases short and J 1 base short, with 4 bases between. The CDR3 loop spans 11 amino acids. The CDR3 protein is CASSLSYEQYF. CDR3 nucleotide sequence: TGTGCCAGCAGCCTTTCCTACGAGCAGTACTTC.

This clone was counted once. The V gene is TRBV7-8, the J gene TRBJ2-3; D is possibly TRBD2 (5 bases). Trimming removed 6 bases from V and 0 bases from J, with 16 bases in between. Germline V CDR1 and CDR2: SGHVS, FQNEAQ. CDR3 length: 16 amino acids. This CDR3 is CASRHKPRTSTDTQYF. The CDR3 region has the DNA TGTGCCAGCAGACATAAACCCAGGACTAGCACAGATACGCAGTATTTT. Together with reference TRBV7-8 and TRBJ2-3, the CDR3 gives the full variable domain: GAGVSQSPRYKVAKRGQDVALRCDPISGHVSLFWYQQALGQGPEFLTYFQNEAQLDKSGLPSDRFFAERPEGSVSTLKIQRTQQEDSAVYLCASRHKPRTSTDTQYFGPGTRLTVL.